This T cell receptor beta chain is drawn from a study of vaccination and CD4 T cells after COVID-19. Only one count was recorded for this clonotype. Its antigen is currently unknown. The CDR3 length is 14 residues. V trimming: 2 bases; J trimming: 0 bases; junction bases outside the gene matches: 0. From germline, CDR1 is KGHSH and CDR2 LQKENI. The sample's treatment: roughly ten-day PBMC culture with coronavirus spike peptide pools or control peptides (ViraFEST assay). The Oncomine TCR Beta short-read assay generated sequence data from the DNA of cultured CD4+ T cells. One entry per CDR3 protein, called by TCRdb with MiXCR from the PCR reads. Of around 26,000 distinct CDR3 sequences listed, approximately 44% are singletons.

The V gene is TRBV18, the J gene TRBJ1-1; 7 bases align to TRBD1. Sequenced: CD4+ T cells from blood, cultured in vitro. This clonotype originated in a human donor who had recovered from COVID-19. CDR3 sequence reads: CASSPDRVNTEAFF. DNA for the CDR3: TGTGCCAGCTCACCAGACAGGGTGAACACTGAAGCTTTCTTT.